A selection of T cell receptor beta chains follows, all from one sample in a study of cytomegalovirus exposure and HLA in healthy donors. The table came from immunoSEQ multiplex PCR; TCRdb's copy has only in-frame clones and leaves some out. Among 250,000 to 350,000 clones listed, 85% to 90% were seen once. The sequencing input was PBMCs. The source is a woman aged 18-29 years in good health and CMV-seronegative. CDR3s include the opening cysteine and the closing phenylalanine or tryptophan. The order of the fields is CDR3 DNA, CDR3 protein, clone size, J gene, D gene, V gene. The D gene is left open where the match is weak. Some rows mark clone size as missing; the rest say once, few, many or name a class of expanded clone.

TGTGCCAGCAGCTTCGGGACTAGCGGCTACGAGCAGTACTTC CASSFGTSGYEQYF . TRBJ2-7 TRBD2 TRBV4-2
TGCGCCAGCAGCCAAGACCCCAGGGCCTGGGAGCAGTACTTC CASSQDPRAWEQYF once TRBJ2-7 . TRBV4-1
TGCGCCAGCAGCTTGGGACTAGCGGGAGCACACTACGAGCAGTACTTC CASSLGLAGAHYEQYF once TRBJ2-7 TRBD2 TRBV5-1
TGTGCCAGCAGCGTTGGGACTAGACTTTCCCACGAGCAGTACTTC CASSVGTRLSHEQYF once TRBJ2-7 TRBD2 TRBV9
TGTGCCAGCTCACCGGGGCAACAAGAGACCCAGTACTTC CASSPGQQETQYF . TRBJ2-5 . TRBV18
TGTGCCAGTAGGAAGGGACAGCCAAACACTGAAGCTTTCTTT CASRKGQPNTEAFF . TRBJ1-1 TRBD1 TRBV19
TGTGCCAGCAGCGTAGAGATTGGGCGGGGCTCCTACAATGAGCAGTTCTTC CASSVEIGRGSYNEQFF . TRBJ2-1 . TRBV9
TGTGCCAGCAGTGAGGGCAGGGCTGCGAACACTGAAGCTTTCTTT CASSEGRAANTEAFF . TRBJ1-1 . TRBV2
TGTGCCAGCAGTTACAGGCTAGCGCCGAGCACCGGGGAGCTGTTTTTT CASSYRLAPSTGELFF . TRBJ2-2 . TRBV6-5
TGTGCCAGCAGCTCCAAAACAGGGTTTTCACCCCTCCACTTT CASSSKTGFSPLHF . TRBJ1-6 . TRBV11-2
TGTGCCAGCAGTGTCGGACTCAATGAGCAGTTCTTC CASSVGLNEQFF . TRBJ2-1 . TRBV6-1
TGCGCCAGCAGCTCCGACAGGGGGCCAGGAAACACCATATATTTT CASSSDRGPGNTIYF . TRBJ1-3 TRBD1 TRBV5-1
TGTGCCAGCAGTTCCGGGCGCAGGGCTTTACTACAAGGCTACACCTTC CASSSGRRALLQGYTF . TRBJ1-2 . TRBV28
TGTGCCAGCAGCATGGATGGCGGGGCGAGCTCCTACGAGCAGTACTTC CASSMDGGASSYEQYF . TRBJ2-7 . TRBV13
TGTGCCAGCACCAAGACAGGGCTGCTATCCTACGAGCAGTACTTC CASTKTGLLSYEQYF . TRBJ2-7 TRBD1 TRBV6-6
TGTGCCAGCAGTAGGGACAACTATGCAGAGACCCAGTACTTC CASSRDNYAETQYF once TRBJ2-5 . TRBV2
TGCGCCAGCAGCCAAGTGCGTACCTCTAACTATGGCTACACCTTC CASSQVRTSNYGYTF . TRBJ1-2 . TRBV4-1
TGTGCCAGCAGCTTAGCGGTGGGGGGGTTCCGCTCCTACGAGCAGTACTTC CASSLAVGGFRSYEQYF . TRBJ2-7 TRBD2 TRBV7-2
TGTGCCAGCACTTCGACAGGCGGAGGTGGCTACACCTTC CASTSTGGGGYTF . TRBJ1-2 . TRBV6-1
TGTGCCAGCAGTACAACGTATGTCACTGAAGCTTTCTTT CASSTTYVTEAFF . TRBJ1-1 . TRBV28
TGTGCCAGCAGTTTAGGGTGGTACAGAAAGGGAAACACCATATATTTT CASSLGWYRKGNTIYF . TRBJ1-3 . TRBV28
TGTGCTAGTGGTTCTGAAACCCCCGAGCGGGAGCAAGCAGATACGCAGTATTTT CASGSETPEREQADTQYF . TRBJ2-3 TRBD2 TRBV12-5
TGCGCCAGCAGCCCGGGACAAACTAACTATGGCTACACCTTC CASSPGQTNYGYTF . TRBJ1-2 . TRBV4-3
TGTGCCAGCAGCCTGGGACTCGGGACGGGAAACGAAAAACTGTTTTTT CASSLGLGTGNEKLFF few TRBJ1-4 . TRBV9
TGTGCCAGCAGTCCCTTCTTGGAGGGGGGCTACACCTTC CASSPFLEGGYTF . TRBJ1-2 . TRBV27
TGTGCCAGCAAGGTATCGGGACAGGGAAACACTGAAGCTTTCTTT CASKVSGQGNTEAFF . TRBJ1-1 TRBD1 TRBV28
TGTGCCAGCAAGACCCGGGACACCCTTAGCAATGAGCAGTTCTTC CASKTRDTLSNEQFF . TRBJ2-1 . TRBV5-5
TGTGCCAGCAGTTACGGCAGGGGCGAAGCTGAAGCTTTCTTT CASSYGRGEAEAFF once TRBJ1-1 . TRBV6-5
TGCGCCAGCAGCTTGGCTAGGCCAGGGGAGGGGTATGGCTACACCTTC CASSLARPGEGYGYTF . TRBJ1-2 . TRBV5-1
TGCAGCGTTGGGTCGGGGAGCAATCAGCCCCAGCATTTT CSVGSGSNQPQHF . TRBJ1-5 . TRBV29-1
TGTGCCAGCAGCCGCGGCACAGATACGCAGTATTTT CASSRGTDTQYF . TRBJ2-3 . TRBV7-3
TGTGCCAGCGTCAGGGCAGGTGGGGACGAGCAGTACTTC CASVRAGGDEQYF . TRBJ2-7 . TRBV27
TGCGCCAGCAGCCAAGATCCCCGGTCAAACAATGAGCAGTTCTTC CASSQDPRSNNEQFF once TRBJ2-1 . TRBV4-1
TGTGCCAGCAGCTTAGCACTCCACGAGCAGTACTTC CASSLALHEQYF few TRBJ2-7 . TRBV11-2
TGTGCCAGCACTAGAGAAGGGGCGGATCAGCCCCAGCATTTT CASTREGADQPQHF few TRBJ1-5 . TRBV2
TGTGCCAGCAGACAACAGGGGAGGAACGAAAAACTGTTTTTT CASRQQGRNEKLFF . TRBJ1-4 TRBD1 TRBV27
TGTGCCAGCATTAGAGACTATAATTCACCCCTCCACTTT CASIRDYNSPLHF . TRBJ1-6 . TRBV28
TGTGCCAGCAGTGACCGTGGGGGGACCTACGAGCAGTACTTC CASSDRGGTYEQYF once TRBJ2-7 . TRBV27
TGTGCCAGCAGACAGGTGACAACTAATGAAAAACTGTTTTTT CASRQVTTNEKLFF . TRBJ1-4 . TRBV5-5
TGTGCCAGCCCGCTTAAGACGGGACTCTCCTACAATGAGCAGTTCTTC CASPLKTGLSYNEQFF . TRBJ2-1 . TRBV2
TGCAGCGTAGGTCCGACCGGGACACTTGTCTATGGCTACACCTTC CSVGPTGTLVYGYTF . TRBJ1-2 . TRBV29-1
TGCAGCGTTAACCCTAGCGGGCCTATCTACAATGAGCAGTTCTTC CSVNPSGPIYNEQFF . TRBJ2-1 TRBD2 TRBV29-1
TGTGCCACCAGCAGAGCCCGGTACGGGACAGGGGGCACAGATACGCAGTATTTT CATSRARYGTGGTDTQYF . TRBJ2-3 TRBD1 TRBV15
TGTGCCAGCAGCGTAGATATGGGGACAGGGGGCAGGGATGAGCAGTTCTTC CASSVDMGTGGRDEQFF . TRBJ2-1 TRBD1 TRBV9